The rows below give T cell receptor beta chains drawn from one sample of a study of glioma-infiltrating T cells after dendritic cell vaccination. Method: immunoSEQ multiplex PCR; TCRdb's copy keeps in-frame clones and lacks some. Among almost 90,000 clones, roughly 80% were seen once, and the ten largest hold roughly 6.8%. Sample: blood, taken after dendritic cell vaccination. Source of these receptors: a human donor with glioblastoma. CDR3s include the opening cysteine and the closing phenylalanine or tryptophan. D genes are given only for firm matches.

j_call d_call v_call cdr3_aa cdr3_nt
TRBJ2-7 . TRBV5-4 CASRFDWVSGEQYF TGTGCCAGCAGATTCGATTGGGTTTCGGGTGAGCAGTACTTC
TRBJ2-7 TRBD1 TRBV5-1 CASSLPSTGGVEQYF TGCGCCAGCAGCCTGCCCTCGACAGGGGGCGTCGAGCAGTACTTC
TRBJ1-1 . TRBV5-6 CASSSIQGGTEAFF TGTGCCAGCAGCTCGATCCAGGGTGGCACTGAAGCTTTCTTT
TRBJ2-5 . TRBV7-7 CASSLMFGGGQETQYF TGTGCTAGCAGCTTAATGTTTGGGGGAGGTCAGGAGACCCAGTACTTC
TRBJ1-1 TRBD1 TRBV6-5 CASSPDRGASQAFF TGTGCCAGCAGTCCCGACAGGGGCGCTAGTCAAGCTTTCTTT
TRBJ2-2 TRBD2 TRBV19 CASTLTSGALGTGELFF TGTGCCAGTACCCTGACTAGCGGGGCCCTCGGAACCGGGGAGCTGTTTTTT
TRBJ2-1 TRBD2 TRBV7-9 CASSLRLAGNEQFF TGTGCCAGCAGCTTAAGACTAGCTGGTAATGAGCAGTTCTTC
TRBJ1-1 . TRBV19 CASSMERIWNTEAFF TGTGCCAGTAGTATGGAGAGGATTTGGAACACTGAAGCTTTCTTT
TRBJ1-3 TRBD1 TRBV11-2 CASSPWDRLRGNTIYF TGTGCCAGCAGCCCCTGGGACAGGCTACGTGGAAACACCATATATTTT
TRBJ2-3 . TRBV6-1 CASSPISTDTQYF TGTGCCAGCAGTCCCATCAGCACAGATACGCAGTATTTT
TRBJ2-1 TRBD1 TRBV7-9 CASSLAGQGGNEQFF TGTGCCAGCAGCTTAGCGGGACAGGGAGGTAATGAGCAGTTCTTC
TRBJ1-2 . TRBV2 CASSEDTGGYGYTF TGTGCCAGCAGCGAGGACACGGGGGGCTATGGCTACACCTTC